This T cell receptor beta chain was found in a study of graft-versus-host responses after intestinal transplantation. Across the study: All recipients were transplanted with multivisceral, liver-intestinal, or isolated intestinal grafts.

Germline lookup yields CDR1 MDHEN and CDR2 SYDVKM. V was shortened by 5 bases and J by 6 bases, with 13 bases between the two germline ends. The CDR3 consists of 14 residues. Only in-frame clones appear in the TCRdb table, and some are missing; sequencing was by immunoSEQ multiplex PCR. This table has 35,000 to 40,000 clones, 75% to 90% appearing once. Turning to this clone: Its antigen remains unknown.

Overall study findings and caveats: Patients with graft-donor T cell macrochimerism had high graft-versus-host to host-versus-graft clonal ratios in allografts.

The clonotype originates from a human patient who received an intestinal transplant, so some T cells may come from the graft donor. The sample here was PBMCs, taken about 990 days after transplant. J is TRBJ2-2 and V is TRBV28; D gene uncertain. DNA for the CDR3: TGTGCCAGCAGTCCTGTCGCTGCGCCCGGGGAGCTGTTTTTT. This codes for CASSPVAAPGELFF.